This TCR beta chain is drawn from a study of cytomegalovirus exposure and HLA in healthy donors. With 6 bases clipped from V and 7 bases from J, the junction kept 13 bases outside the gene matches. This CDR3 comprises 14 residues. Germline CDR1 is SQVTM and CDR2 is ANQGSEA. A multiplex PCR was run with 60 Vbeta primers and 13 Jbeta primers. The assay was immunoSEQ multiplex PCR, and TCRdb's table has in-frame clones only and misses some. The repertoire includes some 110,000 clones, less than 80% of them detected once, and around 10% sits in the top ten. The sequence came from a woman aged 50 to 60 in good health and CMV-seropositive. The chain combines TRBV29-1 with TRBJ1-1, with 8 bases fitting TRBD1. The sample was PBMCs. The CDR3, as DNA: TGCAGCGTCCTCAGACAGGGGCAGACTTTTGAAGCTTTCTTT. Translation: CSVLRQGQTFEAFF.